These 30 T cell receptor beta chains were sequenced from one sample in a study of human T cells and chemical hapten exposure. Time point described: patch test 2, 6 weeks after DPC sensitization. Treatment in this sample: therapeutic diphenylcyclopropenone sensitization with weekly scalp DPC. TCRdb re-analysed the RACE reads in MiXCR, keeping a single row per CDR3 protein. The data contain more than 75,000 distinct CDR3 sequences, 10% of them singletons. Sequences were derived from whole blood, sampled in connection with sensitization to the hapten diphenylcyclopropenone (DPC). The receptors stem from a woman aged 25 to 39 with alopecia areata. Some clones in this sample may be carry-over from other donors' samples.

This clonotype was counted at least ten times. The chain combines TRBV7-3 with TRBJ2-7, with TRBD2 identical over 9 bases. The CDR3 totals 18 residues. V gave up 4 bases and J gave up 7 bases; unmatched junction bases: 20. CDR1 SGHTA and CDR2 FQGTGA come from the germline V gene. The CDR3 reads CASSSRPPVVAGDCEQYF. The CDR3 DNA reads TGTGCCAGCAGCTCCCGCCCCCCGGTAGTAGCGGGAGATTGTGAGCAGTACTTC.

This clonotype was seen more than once but under ten times. V usage is TRBV2 and J usage is TRBJ2-7; a weak D match, TRBD1 (6 bases). Germline CDR1 and CDR2: SNHLY and FYNNEI. This CDR3 is built from 14 residues. Trimming left V 3 bases short and J 5 bases short, with 14 bases between. As DNA, the CDR3 is TGTGCCAGCAGTGAGGTAGGGGGAACGGACGAGCAGTACTTC. Protein sequence: CASSEVGGTDEQYF.

This clonotype was found many times. The CDR3 sequence is CASSLAGSSNQPQHF. The CDR3 DNA reads as TGTGCCAGCAGCTTAGCCGGCAGTAGCAATCAGCCCCAGCATTTT. The rearrangement uses TRBV7-2 and TRBJ1-5, with no clear D. The germline V and J ends were trimmed by 0 bases and 0 bases, with 6 bases remaining between them. Per the germline V gene, CDR1 is SGHTA and CDR2 is FQGNSA. CDR3 length: 15 amino acids.

This clonotype was observed many times. The chain uses TRBV29-1 and TRBJ2-3, with 9 bases matching TRBD1. The CDR3 extends over 11 amino acids. Germline V gives CDR1 SQVTM, CDR2 ANQGSEA. The V gene end was trimmed by 6 bases and the J gene end by 8 bases; junction bases not matched to a gene: 3. The CDR3 DNA reads TGCAGCGTCGAGACAGGGGGTACGCAGTATTTT. Translating gives CSVETGGTQYF.

In this sample, this clonotype turned up a few times. The chain combines TRBV6-5 with TRBJ2-1; 11 bases align to TRBD1. J gave up 9 bases and V 6 bases, and 13 bases lay outside the gene matches. The CDR3 loop spans 16 amino acids. Germline V gene lookup returns CDR1 MNHEY and CDR2 SVGAGI. This CDR3 reads CASRPGQGAPSGEQFF. CDR3 sequence (DNA): TGTGCCAGCAGACCTGGACAGGGGGCGCCCAGCGGTGAGCAGTTCTTC.

This clonotype came up a few times. The chain recombines TRBV20-1 with TRBJ2-1; 10 bases fit TRBD2. After removal of 4 bases from V and 0 bases from J, the junction contained 0 bases not matched to a gene. Germline V gene lookup returns CDR1 DFQATT and CDR2 SNEGSKA (reference sequence). CDR3 length: 14 residues. For the CDR3, the DNA is TGCAGTGCTATAGCGGGGGGCTCCTACAATGAGCAGTTCTTC. Translation gives CSAIAGGSYNEQFF.

Many counts were recorded for this clonotype. This chain uses TRBV12-5 with TRBJ2-7, with 9 bases that match TRBD1. J lost 6 bases, V lost 3 bases, and 9 bases had no gene match. CDR3 length equals 15 residues. The germline CDR1 and CDR2 sequences are LGHNT and FRNRAP. The DNA of the CDR3 is TGTGCTAGTGGTTTTGAGTCGGGACAGGGAGGCGAGCAGTACTTC. Amino acid sequence: CASGFESGQGGEQYF.

The rearrangement links TRBV14 to TRBJ2-7; D is unresolved. The CDR3 is 12 residues long. The germline V gene has CDR1 SGHDN and CDR2 FVKESK. V shed 1 base and J shed 4 bases, with 5 bases lying between them. The CDR3 sequence: CASSQGLYEQYF. The CDR3 DNA reads TGTGCCAGCAGCCAAGGCCTATACGAGCAGTACTTC. Combining the CDR3 with reference TRBV14 and TRBJ2-7 gives the whole variable domain EAGVTQFPSHSVIEKGQTVTLRCDPISGHDNLYWYRRVMGKEIKFLLHFVKESKQDESGMPNNRFLAERTGGTYSTLKVQPAELEDSGVYFCASSQGLYEQYFGPGTRLTVT.

The sample holds many counts of this clonotype. The chain is built from TRBV6-1 and TRBJ2-1; TRBD1 is a possible D gene (5 bases). Trimming cost V 5 bases and J 4 bases, with 9 bases left between them. This CDR3 spans 13 amino acids. Germline-derived CDR1 and CDR2 are MNHNS and SASEGT. The CDR3 nucleotides read TGTGCCAGCAGTTCTGACAGTTACAATGAGCAGTTCTTC. The encoded protein is CASSSDSYNEQFF.

This clonotype is labeled as medium-sized (0.01 to 0.1%). This rearrangement joins TRBV28 to TRBJ2-7, with 8 bases identical to TRBD2. This CDR3 has 14 residues. Germline V gene data show CDR1 as MDHEN and CDR2 as SYDVKM. V was clipped by 1 base and J by 6 bases; unmatched bases: 5. In DNA form, the CDR3 reads TGTGCCAGCAGTTTATACGGGAGGGCCGGCGAGCAGTACTTC. Protein: CASSLYGRAGEQYF.

This clonotype was counted many times. The chain has TRBV18 and TRBJ1-2; D might be TRBD1 (5 bases). The CDR3 covers 11 residues. V dropped 9 bases and J dropped 5 bases, with 10 bases sitting between them. Germline-derived CDR1 and CDR2 are KGHSH and LQKENI. CDR3: CASRTQYGYTF. The CDR3 nucleotides are TGTGCCAGTCGGACACAGTATGGCTACACCTTC.

This clonotype came up a few times. The genes are TRBV9 and TRBJ2-7, with unresolved D. Germline CDR1 SGDLS, CDR2 YYNGEE. The CDR3 covers 12 residues. Trimming shortened V by 0 bases and J by 6 bases, and 7 bases separated the two germline ends. The CDR3 sequence: CASSVGLGEQYF. The CDR3 DNA is TGTGCCAGCAGCGTAGGCCTGGGCGAGCAGTACTTC.

There are many counts of this clonotype. The rearrangement links TRBV11-1 to TRBJ1-6, with D unresolved. V was clipped by 6 bases and J by 9 bases, with 12 bases between them. This CDR3 is built from 13 residues. Germline V gives CDR1 SGHAT, CDR2 FQDESV (reference sequence). Written as DNA, the CDR3 is TGTGCCAGCAGGCCCAGTCGGATTTCACCCCTCCACTTT. Its protein product is CASRPSRISPLHF.

This clonotype occurred many times. This chain links TRBV5-1 with TRBJ2-5; 14 nucleotides line up with TRBD2. This CDR3 is 18 amino acids long. The V segment lost 4 bases and the J segment 1 base; nucleotides outside the gene matches: 9. The germline gives CDR1 SGHRS, CDR2 YFSETQ. CDR3 bases: TGCGCCAGCAGCCCCGGACTAGCGGGGGGTCCGACCCAAGAGACCCAGTACTTC. Translated: CASSPGLAGGPTQETQYF.

This clonotype was recorded a few times. This chain links TRBV5-1 with TRBJ2-7; 10 nucleotides align to TRBD2. This CDR3 has 16 amino acids. The V gene's germline CDR1 is SGHRS and CDR2 YFSETQ. V gave up 0 bases and J gave up 2 bases; unmatched junction bases: 5. Written as DNA, the CDR3 is TGCGCCAGCAGCTTGGGTGGTCTAGCGGGAGCCTACGAGCAGTACTTC. It encodes CASSLGGLAGAYEQYF. Variable domain in full (rest from reference TRBV5-1 and TRBJ2-7): KAGVTQTPRYLIKTRGQQVTLSCSPISGHRSVSWYQQTPGQGLQFLFEYFSETQRNKGNFPGRFSGRQFSNSRSEMNVSTLELGDSALYLCASSLGGLAGAYEQYFGPGTRLTVT.

There are many counts of this clonotype. The V and J genes are TRBV30 and TRBJ2-7; D perhaps matches TRBD1 (5 bases). Trimming shortened V by 4 bases and J by 3 bases, and 10 bases separated the two germline ends. This CDR3 spans 12 amino acids. Germline V CDR1 and CDR2: GTSNPN, SVGIG (reference sequence). CDR3 region: CAWTDSFYEQYF. Written as DNA, the CDR3 is TGTGCCTGGACAGACAGTTTCTACGAGCAGTACTTC.

This clonotype was found many times. The chain has TRBV20-1 and TRBJ2-1; 12 nucleotides align to TRBD2. V was clipped by 0 bases and J by 4 bases; unmatched bases: 4. The length of the CDR3 is 16 residues. CDR1 and CDR2 from the germline V gene are DFQATT and SNEGSKA (reference sequence). CDR3 sequence reads: CSARETSGGLYNEQFF. For the CDR3, the DNA is TGCAGTGCTAGAGAGACTAGCGGGGGTCTGTACAATGAGCAGTTCTTC.

There are many counts of this clonotype. The V and J genes are TRBV7-8 and TRBJ1-1; D is unclear. The CDR3 has 15 residues. Trimming stripped 1 base from V and 4 bases from J, with 13 bases between. Germline values: CDR1 SGHVS, CDR2 FQNEAQ. The CDR3 sequence: CASSLEAGYSTEAFF. In nucleotides, the CDR3 is TGTGCCAGCAGCTTAGAGGCGGGTTACTCCACTGAAGCTTTCTTT.

This clonotype was seen ten or more times. V is TRBV20-1 and J is TRBJ1-2; 9 bases map to TRBD1. The CDR3 totals 13 residues. Trimming at V came to 5 bases and at J to 5 bases, leaving 6 bases not matched to a gene. Per germline, CDR1 DFQATT and CDR2 SNEGSKA (reference sequence). The CDR3 region is CSASQGAGYGYTF. The CDR3 DNA sequence: TGCAGTGCTTCACAGGGGGCTGGGTATGGCTACACCTTC.

V gene TRBV28 combines with J gene TRBJ1-1; D is undetermined. Germline V gene lookup returns CDR1 MDHEN and CDR2 SYDVKM. Between the trimmed V and J ends, which lost 3 bases and 2 bases, there was a span of 4 bases. The CDR3 loop spans 12 amino acids. This chain's CDR3 is CASSFVNTEAFF. The CDR3 DNA reads as TGTGCCAGCAGTTTCGTCAACACTGAAGCTTTCTTT. Based on the CDR3 plus reference TRBV28 and TRBJ1-1, the full variable domain is DVKVTQSSRYLVKRTGEKVFLECVQDMDHENMFWYRQDPGLGLRLIYFSYDVKMKEKGDIPEGYSVSREKKERFSLILESASTNQTSMYLCASSFVNTEAFFGQGTRLTVV.

This clonotype appeared many times. V and J are TRBV5-5 and TRBJ1-5, with D perhaps matching TRBD1 (6 bases). V lost 4 bases and J lost 8, with 22 bases in between. CDR3 length: 16 amino acids. Germline V gives CDR1 SGHKS, CDR2 YYEKEE (reference sequence). The CDR3 loop reads CASSLGAQGMVEPQHF. CDR3 bases: TGTGCCAGCAGCCTGGGGGCACAGGGCATGGTGGAGCCCCAGCATTTT.

This clonotype was observed many times. The rearrangement uses TRBV3-1 and TRBJ2-7; TRBD1 agrees at 7 bases. Germline V CDR1 and CDR2: LGHDT, YNNKEL (reference sequence). There are 14 residues in the CDR3. The V and J ends lost 3 bases and 6 bases, in that order; junction bases with no gene match: 8. CDR3 protein: CASSQTGTALEQYF. CDR3 in DNA: TGTGCCAGCAGCCAGACCGGGACAGCCCTCGAGCAGTACTTC.

The rearrangement links TRBV29-1 to TRBJ1-1; tentatively, D is TRBD1 (5 bases). Per the germline V gene, CDR1 is SQVTM and CDR2 is ANQGSEA. There are 14 residues in the CDR3. V was clipped by 4 bases and J by 5 bases, with 17 bases between them. CDR3 nucleotide sequence: TGCAGCGTTGTTGCGCAGGGATTGGGGACTGAAGCTTTCTTT. It encodes CSVVAQGLGTEAFF.

In its sample, this clonotype was seen a few times. The V and J genes are TRBV4-2 and TRBJ2-1; 7 nucleotides agree with TRBD2. V shed 0 bases and J 8 bases; nucleotides not matched to a gene: 10. This CDR3 is 16 amino acids long. Per the germline V gene, CDR1 is LGHNA and CDR2 is YNFKEQ. The CDR3 coding sequence is TGTGCCAGCAGCCAAGAAGTCGGGACTATTTGGCATGAGCAGTTCTTC. Translated: CASSQEVGTIWHEQFF.

The chain combines TRBV27 with TRBJ2-1; TRBD2 matches at 14 bases. The germline V gene has CDR1 MNHEY and CDR2 SMNVEV (reference sequence). V trimming: 6 bases; J trimming: 9 bases; junction bases outside the gene matches: 13. CDR3 length equals 17 residues. The CDR3 sequence: CASSLAATSGRVGEQFF. The CDR3 DNA reads as TGTGCCAGCAGCCTCGCCGCGACTAGCGGGAGGGTAGGTGAGCAGTTCTTC.

This clonotype appeared many times. The chain has TRBV20-1 and TRBJ2-5; D may correspond to TRBD1 or TRBD2 (5 bases each). Between the trimmed V and J ends, which lost 3 bases and 5 bases, there was a span of 13 bases. CDR1 DFQATT and CDR2 SNEGSKA come from the germline V gene (reference sequence). The CDR3 loop spans 13 amino acids. CDR3 DNA sequence: TGCAGTGCTAGCCCCCAGGGCGGGGAGACCCAGTACTTC. Protein sequence: CSASPQGGETQYF.

This clonotype was seen a handful of times. The gene calls are TRBV29-1 and TRBJ2-2, with D unclear. V lost 4 bases, J lost 5 bases, and 5 bases lay in between. The CDR3 loop spans 11 amino acids. Germline V gene lookup returns CDR1 SQVTM and CDR2 ANQGSEA. The chain's CDR3 is CSVGRTGELFF. CDR3 in DNA: TGCAGCGTTGGCAGAACCGGGGAGCTGTTTTTT.

In this sample, this clonotype turned up a few times. The chain has TRBV7-2 and TRBJ2-5; D is uncertain. Germline CDR1 is SGHTA and CDR2 is FQGNSA. V was clipped by 1 base and J by 4 bases, with 13 bases between them. The CDR3 covers 15 residues. The CDR3, as DNA: TGTGCCAGCAGCTTAGACTCTCCGGGCGGAGAGACCCAGTACTTC. It codes for CASSLDSPGGETQYF.

This clonotype was detected many times. The chain joins TRBV6-1 to TRBJ2-3, with unresolved D. The CDR3 runs to 15 residues. Per germline, CDR1 MNHNS and CDR2 SASEGT. V was clipped by 6 bases and J by 2 bases, with 15 bases between them. DNA of the CDR3: TGTGCCAGCAGGCAACTTCAGGTCCCCACAGATACGCAGTATTTT. Its translation is CASRQLQVPTDTQYF.

Here the CDR3 reads CASSQDPPGVREKLFF. The DNA of the CDR3 is TGCGCCAGCAGCCAAGACCCCCCAGGGGTACGAGAAAAACTGTTTTTT. The J gene is TRBJ1-4, the V gene TRBV4-1, with D perhaps TRBD1 (6 bases). V was clipped by 0 bases and J by 8 bases, with 16 bases between them. The CDR3 extends over 16 amino acids. CDR1 is MGHRA and CDR2 is YSYEKL in the germline V gene.